A single sample is the source of the 13 T cell receptor beta chains below, sequenced in a study of cytomegalovirus exposure and HLA in healthy donors. The table came from immunoSEQ multiplex PCR; TCRdb's copy has only in-frame clones and leaves some out. The sample yields some 120,000 clones, about nine tenths seen once. What was sequenced was PBMCs. The receptors shown here come from a man aged 25 to 40 in good health and CMV-seronegative.

This sequence joins TRBV7-2 and TRBJ1-5; 7 nucleotides align to TRBD1. CDR3 length: 13 residues. From germline, CDR1 is SGHTA and CDR2 FQGNSA. J gave up 4 bases and V 6 bases, and 3 bases lay outside the gene matches. The CDR3 spells CASRPDRNQPQHF. The CDR3 DNA is TGTGCCAGCAGACCGGACAGGAATCAGCCCCAGCATTTT.

This clone was seen a handful of times. The gene calls are TRBV15 and TRBJ1-1; possible D gene TRBD1, 6 bases. Trimming took off 5 bases at V and 4 bases at J, with 14 bases between the two ends. The CDR3 extends over 14 amino acids. Germline V gene data show CDR1 as LNHNV and CDR2 as YYDKDF (reference sequence). DNA of the CDR3: TGTGCCACCAGCGCCCGACAGGTCTCCACTGAAGCTTTCTTT. Protein product: CATSARQVSTEAFF.

The V gene is TRBV10-1, the J gene TRBJ2-3, with D unresolved. The CDR3 contains 14 residues. V was cut by 0 bases and J by 7 bases, with 11 bases left in between. CDR1 and CDR2 from the germline V gene are WNHNN and SYGVQD (reference sequence). CDR3 in DNA: TGCGCCAGCAGTGAGTCACCTGTCCAGAATACGCAGTATTTT. It yields the protein CASSESPVQNTQYF.

The V gene is TRBV18, the J gene TRBJ1-1; D possibly corresponds to TRBD1 (6 bases). Germline V gene data show CDR1 as KGHSH and CDR2 as LQKENI. With 1 base removed from V and 2 bases from J, the gap between germline ends came to 14 bases. The CDR3 loop spans 16 amino acids. In DNA form, the CDR3 reads TGTGCCAGCTCACCACAGACCGGACAGATTAACACTGAAGCTTTCTTT. The encoded protein is CASSPQTGQINTEAFF.

The chain joins TRBV25-1 to TRBJ1-2; D is possibly TRBD1 (5 bases). The CDR3 loop spans 16 amino acids. With 3 bases removed from V and 9 bases from J, the gap between germline ends came to 23 bases. Germline V CDR1 and CDR2: MGHDK, SYGVNS. For the CDR3, the DNA is TGTGCCAGCAGTGATACCACCCTCATCCGCGACAGCAGCTACACCTTC. It specifies CASSDTTLIRDSSYTF.

The chain uses TRBV6-5 and TRBJ2-5; D not certain. This CDR3 spans 12 amino acids. Between the trimmed V and J ends, which lost 6 bases and 4 bases, there was a span of 9 bases. Looked up from germline, CDR1 is MNHEY and CDR2 is SVGAGI. CDR3 DNA: TGTGCCAGCAGGGAGTTGGGAGAGACCCAGTACTTC. Residues: CASRELGETQYF.

This clone was observed once. The chain joins TRBV10-1 to TRBJ2-5; the D gene is possibly TRBD1 (5 bases). V was clipped by 3 bases and J by 5 bases, with 13 bases between them. The germline CDR1 and CDR2 sequences are WNHNN and SYGVQD (reference sequence). This CDR3 contains 14 residues. This CDR3 reads CASSDGQETETQYF. CDR3 sequence (DNA): TGCGCCAGCAGTGACGGACAAGAGACGGAGACCCAGTACTTC.

CDR3 region: CASSSGEETQYF. Written as DNA, the CDR3 is TGTGCCAGCAGCTCAGGGGAGGAGACCCAGTACTTC. The rearrangement joins TRBV11-3 to TRBJ2-5, with D perhaps TRBD1 (6 bases). Germline CDR1 is SGHNT and CDR2 is YENEEA. There are 12 residues in the CDR3. V gave up 4 bases and J gave up 5 bases, with 8 bases separating them. The full variable domain, in which reference TRBV11-3 and TRBJ2-5 provide the parts outside the CDR3, is EAGVVQSPRYKIIEKKQPVAFWCNPISGHNTLYWYLQNLGQGPELLIRYENEEAVDDSQLPKDRFSAERLKGVDSTLKIQPAELGDSAVYLCASSSGEETQYFGPGTRLLVL.

This clone was observed once. V gene TRBV18 combines with J gene TRBJ2-7, with D possibly matching TRBD2 (5 bases). The germline gives CDR1 KGHSH, CDR2 LQKENI. The germline V and J ends were trimmed by 1 base and 6 bases, with 7 bases remaining between them. The CDR3 covers 12 residues. The CDR3 loop reads CASSPQGGEQYF. In nucleotides, the CDR3 is TGTGCCAGCTCACCACAAGGAGGCGAGCAGTACTTC. Full variable domain (outside the CDR3, taken from reference TRBV18 and TRBJ2-7): NAGVMQNPRHLVRRRGQEARLRCSPMKGHSHVYWYRQLPEEGLKFMVYLQKENIIDESGMPKERFSAEFPKEGPSILRIQQVVRGDSAAYFCASSPQGGEQYFGPGTRLTVT.

The V call is TRBV7-9, the J call TRBJ2-7; no definite D call. CDR3 length: 14 amino acids. V was pared by 5 bases and J by 5 bases, with 16 bases between. Looked up from germline, CDR1 is SEHNR and CDR2 is FQNEAQ (reference sequence). The CDR3 is CASSPLDLGNEQYF. CDR3 in DNA: TGTGCCAGCAGCCCCCTCGATCTAGGAAACGAGCAGTACTTC. Full variable domain (rest looked up from reference TRBV7-9 and TRBJ2-7): DTGVSQNPRHKITKRGQNVTFRCDPISEHNRLYWYRQTLGQGPEFLTYFQNEAQLEKSRLLSDRFSAERPKGSFSTLEIQRTEQGDSAMYLCASSPLDLGNEQYFGPGTRLTVT.

The V and J genes are TRBV10-3 and TRBJ2-3; 12 bases line up with TRBD2. CDR1 and CDR2 from the germline V gene are ENHRY and SYGVKD. V shed 9 bases and J 6 bases; nucleotides not matched to a gene: 13. The length of the CDR3 is 16 residues. The CDR3 loop is CAMAARLAGEGDTQYF. CDR3 DNA sequence: TGTGCCATGGCCGCTCGACTAGCGGGAGAAGGGGATACGCAGTATTTT.

A few counts support this clone. An end of the junction does not agree with germline; a read error may underlie this. V gene TRBV7-9 combines with J gene TRBJ2-7; D not resolved. Per germline, CDR1 SEHNR and CDR2 FQNEAQ (reference sequence). This CDR3 comprises 13 residues. The CDR3 region has the DNA TGTGCCAGCAGCTCCCTCCGTTCCTATGAGCAGTACTTC. It yields the protein CASSSLRSYEQYF.

The chain joins TRBV6-6 to TRBJ2-3; 7 bases line up with TRBD2. Looked up from germline, CDR1 is MNHNY and CDR2 is SVGAGI (reference sequence). This CDR3 is 14 amino acids long. The V segment lost 5 bases and the J segment 4 bases; nucleotides outside the gene matches: 6. The CDR3 spells CASSDQTSPDTQYF. In DNA, the CDR3 is TGTGCCAGCAGTGACCAGACTAGCCCAGATACGCAGTATTTT.